These 30 T cell receptor beta chains came from one sample sequenced in a study of tumor-infiltrating lymphocytes in localized non-small cell lung cancer. Here immunoSEQ multiplex PCR was the method, and the copy in TCRdb shows in-frame clones only, minus some. Of about 16,000 clones in the sample, around 75% were seen once. The sample consisted of lung tumor tissue. Receptor source: a human donor with non-small cell lung cancer.

This clone was counted a single time. The chain recombines TRBV2 with TRBJ2-4; D is undetermined. Trimming removed 4 bases from V and 7 bases from J, with 14 bases in between. The CDR3 loop spans 14 amino acids. Germline V gives CDR1 SNHLY, CDR2 FYNNEI. For the CDR3, the DNA is TGTGCCAGCAGTGTATTAAGGGTCGGGAACATTCAGTACTTC. It specifies CASSVLRVGNIQYF.

V is TRBV29-1 and J is TRBJ1-2; D is ambiguous. CDR3 length: 12 residues. Germline values: CDR1 SQVTM, CDR2 ANQGSEA. Trimming pared 7 bases from V and 5 bases from J, leaving 14 bases between. CDR3 in DNA: TGCAGCGAGACGGAGTGGCCTTATGGCTACACCTTC. It is translated as CSETEWPYGYTF.

The chain couples TRBV5-1 to TRBJ1-4, with a possible D match to TRBD1 (6 bases). Germline V gives CDR1 SGHRS, CDR2 YFSETQ. V lost 4 bases and J 4 bases, leaving 14 bases between the germline ends. This CDR3 spans 15 amino acids. This CDR3 is CASSEQGLDNEKLFF. The CDR3 nucleotides read TGCGCCAGCAGCGAACAGGGTCTGGATAATGAAAAACTGTTTTTT.

The chain employs TRBV2 and TRBJ2-1; D might be TRBD1 or TRBD2, each matching 5 bases. Between the trimmed V and J ends, which lost 6 bases and 8 bases, there was a span of 20 bases. The CDR3 runs 15 residues. The V gene's germline CDR1 is SNHLY and CDR2 FYNNEI. In nucleotides, the CDR3 is TGTGCCAGCAGGCGGGCTTTGACAGCGCGCGATGAGCAGTTCTTC. This encodes CASRRALTARDEQFF.

The chain joins TRBV5-5 to TRBJ2-7, with TRBD1 identical over 7 bases. CDR3 length: 12 residues. Germline V gene sequence: CDR1 SGHKS, CDR2 YYEKEE (reference sequence). V trimming: 5 bases; J trimming: 5 bases; junction bases outside the gene matches: 4. The CDR3 DNA sequence: TGTGCCAGCAGTCCCGACAGGGACGAGCAGTACTTC. Translating it yields CASSPDRDEQYF.

The DNA for the CDR3 is TGCGCCAGCAGTGACTCCGGGGGAAATAATGAAAAACTGTTTTTT. Translation gives CASSDSGGNNEKLFF. This chain joins TRBV10-1 and TRBJ1-4, with D perhaps TRBD1 (5 bases). Germline values: CDR1 WNHNN, CDR2 SYGVQD (reference sequence). The CDR3 extends over 15 amino acids. V lost 3 bases to trimming and J lost 4 bases, with 12 bases between them.

This clone has only a few counts. The chain couples TRBV9 to TRBJ2-7; TRBD1 aligns across 9 bases. Germline V gene lookup returns CDR1 SGDLS and CDR2 YYNGEE. This CDR3 comprises 15 residues. With V trimmed by 4 bases and J by 2 bases, 7 bases remained unmatched. CDR3 region: CASSPTGTGTYEQYF. The CDR3, as DNA: TGTGCCAGCAGCCCGACCGGGACAGGGACCTACGAGCAGTACTTC.

The chain uses TRBV9 and TRBJ2-5, with a tentative D call TRBD2 (5 bases). This CDR3 spans 15 amino acids. CDR1 is SGDLS and CDR2 is YYNGEE in the germline V gene. V was shortened by 0 bases and J by 5 bases, with 14 bases between the two germline ends. The CDR3 loop reads CASSVEAGGGETQYF. In DNA form, the CDR3 reads TGTGCCAGCAGCGTAGAGGCAGGCGGCGGGGAGACCCAGTACTTC.

This chain links TRBV28 with TRBJ1-6; D not certain. CDR3 length: 12 residues. The germline gives CDR1 MDHEN, CDR2 SYDVKM. Trimming cost V 5 bases and J 6 bases, with 5 bases left between them. The CDR3 DNA is TGTGCCAGCAGTGGAGTTAATTCACCCCTCCACTTT. Its translation: CASSGVNSPLHF.

This chain joins TRBV5-1 and TRBJ2-5; possibly TRBD1 for D (6 bases). V was shortened by 5 bases and J by 2 bases, with 16 bases between the two germline ends. The CDR3 has 15 residues. CDR1 is SGHRS and CDR2 is YFSETQ in the germline V gene. The CDR3 is CASSVQGQLQETQYF. CDR3 DNA: TGCGCCAGCAGTGTTCAGGGGCAACTACAAGAGACCCAGTACTTC.

The chain combines TRBV30 with TRBJ1-3, with 8 bases matching TRBD1. The CDR3 has 14 residues. Germline loops: CDR1 GTSNPN, CDR2 SVGIG (reference sequence). V shed 3 bases and J 4 bases; nucleotides not matched to a gene: 5. In nucleotides, the CDR3 is TGTGCCTGGAGCCCAGGGGGCCGGGGAAACACCATATATTTT. This encodes CAWSPGGRGNTIYF.

The V call is TRBV18, the J call TRBJ1-1, with D maybe TRBD1 (6 bases). The CDR3 is 14 residues long. V dropped 6 bases and J dropped 7 bases, with 18 bases sitting between them. Germline V gives CDR1 KGHSH, CDR2 LQKENI. The CDR3 nucleotides read TGTGCCAGCTCCCAGACTACGACAGGAAGTGAAGCTTTCTTT. The encoded protein is CASSQTTTGSEAFF.

This clone was seen a few times. The chain carries TRBV4-1 and TRBJ2-1, with 15 positions matching TRBD2. Germline values: CDR1 MGHRA, CDR2 YSYEKL. V lost 3 bases to trimming and J lost 2 bases; unmatched junction nucleotides: 5. The CDR3 length is 18 residues. The CDR3 loop reads CASSHLGLAGGTYNEQFF. In nucleotides, the CDR3 is TGCGCCAGCAGCCACTTGGGACTAGCGGGAGGAACCTACAATGAGCAGTTCTTC.

The gene calls are TRBV5-1 and TRBJ2-1, with D perhaps matching TRBD1 or TRBD2 (5 bases each). There are 15 residues in the CDR3. V was trimmed by 7 bases and J by 3 bases, leaving 17 bases between them. The germline V gene has CDR1 SGHRS and CDR2 YFSETQ. The CDR3: CASAIQGASYNEQFF. DNA for the CDR3: TGCGCCAGCGCTATTCAGGGAGCTAGCTACAATGAGCAGTTCTTC.

The CDR3, as DNA: TGTGCCAGCAGCCCGTTCAACACTGAAGCTTTCTTT. Amino acid sequence: CASSPFNTEAFF. The chain employs TRBV5-4 and TRBJ1-1; D remains ambiguous. Trimming removed 4 bases at V and 2 bases at J, with 6 bases between. Germline CDR1 is SGHNT and CDR2 is YYREEE (reference sequence). The CDR3 sequence is 12 residues long.

The V gene is TRBV19, the J gene TRBJ2-7; either TRBD1 or TRBD2 may fit D (5 bases each). With 1 base removed from V and 3 bases from J, the gap between germline ends came to 10 bases. CDR3 length: 14 amino acids. Looked up from germline, CDR1 is LNHDA and CDR2 is SQIVND (reference sequence). CDR3 sequence (DNA): TGTGCCAGTAGTATAGTGGGGACCTTCTACGAGCAGTACTTC. It encodes CASSIVGTFYEQYF. Using reference TRBV19 and TRBJ2-7 for the parts outside the CDR3, the full variable domain is DGGITQSPKYLFRKEGQNVTLSCEQNLNHDAMYWYRQDPGQGLRLIYYSQIVNDFQKGDIAEGYSVSREKKESFPLTVTSAQKNPTAFYLCASSIVGTFYEQYFGPGTRLTVT.

This sequence joins TRBV5-5 and TRBJ2-2, with D unresolved. Between the trimmed V and J ends, which lost 4 bases and 7 bases, there was a span of 11 bases. Looked up from germline, CDR1 is SGHKS and CDR2 is YYEKEE (reference sequence). This CDR3 has 13 amino acids. In DNA form, the CDR3 reads TGTGCCAGCAGCCCCCATATGAGCGGGGAGCTGTTTTTT. Amino acid sequence: CASSPHMSGELFF.

The chain combines TRBV5-1 with TRBJ2-7; maybe TRBD1 (6 bases). V shed 0 bases and J shed 4 bases, with 11 bases lying between them. This CDR3 has 14 residues. Germline-derived CDR1 and CDR2 are SGHRS and YFSETQ. Here the CDR3 reads CASSLAGQTYEQYF. In DNA, the CDR3 is TGCGCCAGCAGCTTGGCTGGACAGACTTACGAGCAGTACTTC.

The rearrangement uses TRBV7-6 and TRBJ2-5; D is undetermined. The V end was cut by 1 base, the J end by 2 bases, with 11 bases between. In germline, CDR1 is SGHVS, CDR2 FNYEAQ. CDR3 length equals 15 residues. The CDR3 here is CASSLGITAQETQYF. The CDR3, as DNA: TGTGCCAGCAGCTTAGGTATCACAGCACAAGAGACCCAGTACTTC.

This clone turned up a few times. The chain joins TRBV5-1 to TRBJ2-1; maybe TRBD2 (6 bases). V was shortened by 4 bases and J by 4 bases, with 12 bases between the two germline ends. Germline CDR1 and CDR2: SGHRS and YFSETQ. The length of the CDR3 is 14 residues. This CDR3 is CASSPGTFYNEQFF. The CDR3 DNA sequence: TGCGCCAGCAGCCCGGGGACTTTTTACAATGAGCAGTTCTTC.

This clone was counted once. The chain uses TRBV13 and TRBJ2-7; D is unresolved. Germline assignment: CDR1 PRHDT and CDR2 FYEKMQ (reference sequence). V lost 3 bases to trimming and J lost 5 bases, with 17 bases between them. The CDR3 covers 15 residues. The chain's CDR3 is CASSLTGRVRDEQYF. CDR3 sequence (DNA): TGTGCCAGCAGCTTGACCGGTCGTGTTAGGGACGAGCAGTACTTC.

The rearrangement uses TRBV5-4 and TRBJ2-3; 15 positions agree with TRBD2. Trimming cost V 0 bases and J 6 bases; bases outside gene matches: 5. Per germline, CDR1 SGHNT and CDR2 YYREEE (reference sequence). The CDR3 covers 17 residues. CDR3 sequence: CASSLGGLAGGHDTQYF. DNA of the CDR3: TGTGCCAGCAGCTTGGGAGGACTAGCGGGGGGGCACGATACGCAGTATTTT.

The V and J genes are TRBV27 and TRBJ2-2; 8 bases line up with TRBD2. This CDR3 is built from 17 residues. Germline loops: CDR1 MNHEY, CDR2 SMNVEV (reference sequence). Trimming cost V 5 bases and J 3 bases; bases outside gene matches: 11. CDR3 DNA: TGTGCCAGCAGTCGAGCCAGCGGGAGAGCGGACACCGGGGAGCTGTTTTTT. Protein product: CASSRASGRADTGELFF.

This rearrangement joins TRBV10-1 to TRBJ2-2; D perhaps matches TRBD1 (6 bases). CDR1 and CDR2 from the germline V gene are WNHNN and SYGVQD (reference sequence). Deletions cut 4 bases from V and 6 bases from J, with 15 bases between. CDR3 length: 15 residues. Here the CDR3 reads CASSVGAFLPGELFF. The CDR3, as DNA: TGCGCCAGCAGTGTGGGGGCCTTCCTCCCCGGGGAGCTGTTTTTT.

The chain carries TRBV28 and TRBJ2-5; possibly TRBD1 for D (6 bases). Trimming removed 4 bases from V and 5 bases from J, with 14 bases in between. Germline CDR1 reads MDHEN; CDR2 reads SYDVKM. The CDR3 totals 14 residues. The CDR3 DNA is TGTGCCAGCAGTTCACAGGGTATGGAGGAGACCCAGTACTTC. Amino acid sequence: CASSSQGMEETQYF.

V and J are TRBV11-3 and TRBJ2-2, with D perhaps matching TRBD1 or TRBD2 (5 bases each). Germline values: CDR1 SGHNT, CDR2 YENEEA. Trimming took 4 bases from V and 5 from J, leaving 17 bases between them. The CDR3 spans 16 residues. The CDR3 here is CASSSRDGPLTGELFF. The CDR3 coding sequence is TGTGCCAGCAGCTCCCGGGACGGACCCCTGACCGGGGAGCTGTTTTTT.

This sequence joins TRBV30 and TRBJ1-3; the D gene is possibly TRBD1 (6 bases). There are 15 residues in the CDR3. V lost 0 bases to trimming and J lost 0 bases, with 9 bases between them. CDR1 is GTSNPN and CDR2 is SVGIG in the germline V gene (reference sequence). The DNA for the CDR3 is TGTGCCTGGAGTGTCGGGGGCAGCTCTGGAAACACCATATATTTT. This encodes CAWSVGGSSGNTIYF.

The rearrangement uses TRBV5-6 and TRBJ1-5, with D possibly TRBD1 on 6 matching bases. Germline V CDR1 and CDR2: SGHDT, YYEEEE. The CDR3 length is 14 residues. Trimming took 4 bases from V and 0 from J, leaving 8 bases between them. The CDR3 loop reads CASSARGSNQPQHF. The CDR3 DNA reads as TGTGCCAGCAGCGCCAGGGGTAGCAATCAGCCCCAGCATTTT.

This chain uses TRBV5-1 with TRBJ2-7; D could derive from TRBD1 or TRBD2 (6 bases each). CDR1 SGHRS and CDR2 YFSETQ come from the germline V gene. Trimming removed 5 bases from V and 2 bases from J, with 17 bases in between. CDR3 length equals 15 residues. The CDR3 spells CASSEEEGGTYEQYF. CDR3 bases: TGCGCCAGCAGTGAAGAAGAAGGGGGGACCTACGAGCAGTACTTC.

The gene calls are TRBV2 and TRBJ2-5; a possible D gene is TRBD2 (6 bases). The CDR3 runs to 13 residues. The ends were cut back, 9 bases at V and 4 bases at J, with 15 bases in the middle. Germline loops: CDR1 SNHLY, CDR2 FYNNEI. This chain's CDR3 is CARRDVGRETQYF. The CDR3, as DNA: TGTGCCAGGCGGGACGTCGGACGAGAGACCCAGTACTTC.